This T cell receptor (beta chain) was sequenced during a study of T cell changes during pregnancy in multiple sclerosis. Germline lookup yields CDR1 LNHDA and CDR2 SQIVND (reference sequence). This CDR3 is built from 15 residues. V was cut by 5 bases and J by 2 bases, with 16 bases left in between. TCRdb keeps only in-frame clones here, not all; method: immunoSEQ multiplex PCR. Here the sample spans tens of thousands of clones, over 85% being singletons. Sequences were derived from peripheral blood, sampled after pregnancy. The receptor was derived from a female donor in good health, enrolled as a control in a pregnancy study. The chain couples TRBV19 to TRBJ2-7, with a possible D match to TRBD1 (6 bases). The CDR3 bases are TGTGCCAGTAGTCCAGGACAGAATGGAGCCTACGAGCAGTACTTC. The encoded protein is CASSPGQNGAYEQYF.